These 23 T cell receptor beta chains originate from one sample sequenced in a study of blood T cells in healthy people across ages. Together with a sample-barcoded 5' primer, a J-beta primer mix was included in a second PCR lasting roughly 6 to 12 cycles. TCRdb ran MiXCR on the 5' RACE reads and lists one entry per CDR3 protein. This table has some 670,000 distinct CDR3 sequences, under 65% appearing once. Sequencing input: blood. These receptor sequences come from a woman at least 80 years old in good health.

Details on this clonotype: A much bigger clone sits one base away, suggesting this may be a read error. The genes are TRBV29-1 and TRBJ2-7; D ambiguous. This CDR3 spans 15 amino acids. The germline CDR1 and CDR2 sequences are SQVTM and ANQGSEA. The V gene lost 1 base and the J gene lost 7 bases, with 20 bases spanning the gap. The CDR3 reads CSVEGASLYGDEQYF. CDR3 in DNA: TGCAGCGTTGAAGGAGCCAGCCTCTACGGCGATGAGCAGTACTTC.

CDR3 nucleotides: TGTGCCAGCAACCTAGCGGGATCAGATACGCAGTATTTT. Translation gives CASNLAGSDTQYF. This rearrangement joins TRBV25-1 to TRBJ2-3; 9 nucleotides line up with TRBD2. Germline V lookup: CDR1 MGHDK, CDR2 SYGVNS. J gave up 4 bases and V 7 bases, and 3 bases lay outside the gene matches. The CDR3 runs 13 residues. Together with reference TRBV25-1 and TRBJ2-3, the CDR3 gives the full variable domain: EADIYQTPRYLVIGTGKKITLECSQTMGHDKMYWYQQDPGMELHLIHYSYGVNSTEKGDLSSESTVSRIRTEHFPLTLESARPSHTSQYLCASNLAGSDTQYFGPGTRLTVL.

This clonotype was detected ten times or more. This chain links TRBV10-1 with TRBJ2-3; D tentatively fits TRBD1 or TRBD2 (5 bases each). This CDR3 is built from 15 residues. Trimming left V 2 bases short and J 4 bases short, with 13 bases between. In germline, CDR1 is WNHNN, CDR2 SYGVQD (reference sequence). The DNA of the CDR3 is TGCGCCAGCAGTGAGATGCCAGGGAGTGCAGATACGCAGTATTTT. This sequence encodes CASSEMPGSADTQYF.

The CDR3 spells CSVVSQGEYEQYF. CDR3 bases: TGCAGCGTTGTTTCACAGGGAGAGTACGAGCAGTACTTC. V and J are TRBV29-1 and TRBJ2-4; D may be TRBD1 (6 bases). Gene TRBJ2-7 matches the end of the DNA better, so the J call may be wrong. This CDR3 is 13 amino acids long. CDR1 and CDR2 from the germline V gene are SQVTM and ANQGSEA.

This clonotype was detected ten times or more. The chain recombines TRBV24-1 with TRBJ2-3; D possibly corresponds to TRBD1 (6 bases). Between the trimmed V and J ends, which lost 3 bases and 2 bases, there was a span of 17 bases. From germline, CDR1 is KGHDR and CDR2 SFDVKD. This CDR3 comprises 17 residues. This CDR3 is CATSDGPGTSYTDTQYF. CDR3 coding DNA: TGTGCCACCAGTGATGGTCCCGGGACAAGTTACACAGATACGCAGTATTTT.

J is TRBJ1-2 and V is TRBV7-9, with D unresolved. Trimming shortened V by 7 bases and J by 8 bases, and 8 bases separated the two germline ends. The length of the CDR3 is 10 residues. Germline V gives CDR1 SEHNR, CDR2 FQNEAQ (reference sequence). The CDR3 loop reads CASMEEGYTF. CDR3 nucleotides: TGTGCCAGCATGGAGGAAGGCTACACCTTC. The whole variable domain, filled in from reference TRBV7-9 and TRBJ1-2, reads DTGVSQNPRHKITKRGQNVTFRCDPISEHNRLYWYRQTLGQGPEFLTYFQNEAQLEKSRLLSDRFSAERPKGSFSTLEIQRTEQGDSAMYLCASMEEGYTFGSGTRLTVV.

The chain carries TRBV29-1 and TRBJ2-1; 8 bases map to TRBD2. The CDR3 contains 14 residues. Trimming cost V 8 bases and J 2 bases; bases outside gene matches: 8. Germline-derived CDR1 and CDR2 are SQVTM and ANQGSEA. The CDR3 DNA reads TGCAGCCTTAGCGGGAAAGCTACCTACAATGAGCAGTTCTTC. Protein product: CSLSGKATYNEQFF.

The J gene is TRBJ1-2, the V gene TRBV5-8; D ambiguous. The CDR3 runs to 15 residues. Trimming took off 4 bases at V and 4 bases at J, with 17 bases between the two ends. Germline CDR1 is SGHTS and CDR2 is YDEGEE. CDR3 residues: CASSDVDRAGYGYTF. CDR3 sequence (DNA): TGTGCCAGCAGCGACGTTGATAGGGCAGGCTATGGCTACACCTTC.

J is TRBJ2-3 and V is TRBV5-6; 8 nucleotides match TRBD1. The CDR3 is 14 residues long. CDR1 and CDR2 (germline): SGHDT, YYEEEE. Trimming cost V 0 bases and J 8 bases; bases outside gene matches: 5. The CDR3 is CASSLGTGSRTQYF. In nucleotides, the CDR3 is TGTGCCAGCAGCTTGGGGACAGGGTCCCGTACGCAGTATTTT.

The chain links TRBV29-1 to TRBJ2-4; D might be TRBD2 (5 bases). There are 12 residues in the CDR3. Germline values: CDR1 SQVTM, CDR2 ANQGSEA. Trimming removed 2 bases from V and 9 bases from J, with 11 bases in between. Here the CDR3 DNA reads TGCAGCGTTGAAAAGGGAGTAGGCATTCAGTACTTC. The encoded protein is CSVEKGVGIQYF.

The V and J genes are TRBV12-3 or TRBV12-4 and TRBJ1-2; weak D call: TRBD1 (5 bases). The CDR3 covers 14 residues. V lost 6 bases to trimming and J lost 6 bases, with 17 bases between them. The chain's CDR3 is CASSNTGEWNGYTF. CDR3 bases: TGTGCCAGCAGCAATACGGGGGAATGGAATGGCTACACCTTC.

V is TRBV27 and J is TRBJ2-7, with D tentatively TRBD1 or TRBD2 (6 bases each). Looked up from germline, CDR1 is MNHEY and CDR2 is SMNVEV (reference sequence). This CDR3 has 15 amino acids. Deletions cut 6 bases from V and 2 bases from J, with 17 bases between. The CDR3 here is CASRSRGLAAYEQYF. The CDR3 DNA reads TGTGCCAGCAGATCCCGGGGGCTCGCAGCCTACGAGCAGTACTTC.

The V and J genes are TRBV3-1 and TRBJ2-4, with TRBD2 as a possible D gene (6 bases). Germline CDR1 reads LGHDT; CDR2 reads YNNKEL (reference sequence). This CDR3 spans 15 amino acids. With 0 bases removed from V and 13 bases from J, the gap between germline ends came to 19 bases. In DNA, the CDR3 is TGTGCCAGCAGCCAAGATGGAGGGCAGGTTAGCGTCCAGTACTTC. Residues: CASSQDGGQVSVQYF.

The chain joins TRBV20-1 to TRBJ1-1, with 9 nucleotides matching TRBD1. This CDR3 has 15 amino acids. J was trimmed by 1 base and V by 1 base; bases with no gene match: 4. The germline V gene encodes CDR1 DFQATT and CDR2 SNEGSKA (reference sequence). The CDR3 sequence is CSARALGQGNTEAFF. Written as DNA, the CDR3 is TGCAGTGCTAGAGCCCTGGGACAGGGGAACACTGAAGCTTTCTTT.

J is TRBJ2-2 and V is TRBV5-6, with TRBD1 matching over 8 bases. CDR1 and CDR2 from the germline V gene are SGHDT and YYEEEE. The CDR3 covers 16 residues. Germline trimming cut 4 bases from V and 5 bases from J; bases unmatched to any gene: 10. CDR3 sequence reads: CASSRPGGFFTGELFF. CDR3 DNA: TGTGCCAGCAGCCGCCCAGGGGGCTTTTTTACCGGGGAGCTGTTTTTT.

At least ten counts were recorded for this clonotype. CDR3 sequence: CASSLEGSVFLASEQYF. CDR3 nucleotides: TGTGCCAGCAGCTTAGAGGGTTCGGTTTTCCTGGCTAGCGAGCAGTACTTC. The chain carries TRBV7-2 and TRBJ2-7; D not certain. Germline V gives CDR1 SGHTA, CDR2 FQGNSA. CDR3 length: 17 residues. Trimming took off 1 base at V and 6 bases at J, with 22 bases between the two ends. The variable domain in full, with the rest retrieved from reference TRBV7-2 and TRBJ2-7, is GAGVSQSPSNKVTEKGKDVELRCDPISGHTALYWYRQSLGQGLEFLIYFQGNSAPDKSGLPSDRFSAERTGGSVSTLTIQRTQQEDSAVYLCASSLEGSVFLASEQYFGPGTRLTVT.

The chain links TRBV14 to TRBJ2-5, with a possible D match to TRBD2 (5 bases). CDR1 and CDR2 (germline): SGHDN, FVKESK. The CDR3 loop spans 12 amino acids. The germline V and J ends were trimmed by 6 bases and 11 bases, with 16 bases remaining between them. This chain's CDR3 is CASRASGPVQYF. CDR3 bases: TGTGCCAGCAGGGCGAGCGGCCCCGTTCAGTACTTC.

This clonotype was recorded many times. The genes are TRBV12-3 or TRBV12-4 and TRBJ2-1; weak D call: TRBD1 (7 bases). The V end lost 4 bases, the J end lost 4 bases, and 20 bases lay between the germline ends. The CDR3 has 17 residues. For the CDR3, the DNA is TGTGCCAGCAGTTCCCCTCAAGGGGCAGGGGGGTACAATGAGCAGTTCTTC. It specifies CASSSPQGAGGYNEQFF.

This clonotype was seen only a few times. The chain joins TRBV24-1 to TRBJ1-4, with a weak D call TRBD1 (6 bases). CDR1 and CDR2 from the germline V gene are KGHDR and SFDVKD. The germline V and J ends were trimmed by 3 bases and 10 bases, with 14 bases remaining between them. The CDR3 runs to 14 residues. The CDR3: CATSDPGARGKLFF. The CDR3 DNA reads as TGTGCCACCAGTGATCCGGGGGCCCGAGGAAAACTGTTTTTT.

This clonotype has at least ten counts. The chain recombines TRBV3-1 with TRBJ1-2; tentatively, D is TRBD1 (5 bases). The CDR3 loop spans 13 amino acids. Deletions cut 3 bases from V and 7 bases from J, with 12 bases between. Germline V gene data show CDR1 as LGHDT and CDR2 as YNNKEL (reference sequence). CDR3 sequence: CASSQQGGSGYTF. The CDR3 coding sequence is TGTGCCAGCAGCCAGCAGGGAGGCTCTGGCTACACCTTC.

The chain couples TRBV29-1 to TRBJ1-1; D is ambiguous. The germline V gene encodes CDR1 SQVTM and CDR2 ANQGSEA. Trimming removed 7 bases at V and 6 bases at J, with 15 bases between. The CDR3 extends over 12 amino acids. The CDR3 DNA reads as TGCAGCGCTTCCGAAGGGTACCCTGAAGCTTTCTTT. It codes for CSASEGYPEAFF.

This clonotype was seen repeatedly, ten times or more. The rearrangement uses TRBV7-9 and TRBJ2-1; D not resolved. The CDR3 length is 14 residues. CDR1 is SEHNR, CDR2 FQNEAQ, per germline (reference sequence). Trimming left V 2 bases short and J 5 bases short, with 10 bases between. As DNA, the CDR3 is TGTGCCAGCAGCTTACTCCGGGCCGACAATGAGCAGTTCTTC. It translates to CASSLLRADNEQFF.

The chain couples TRBV20-1 to TRBJ1-1, with 10 bases matching TRBD1. CDR1 DFQATT and CDR2 SNEGSKA come from the germline V gene (reference sequence). This CDR3 comprises 14 residues. J lost 6 bases, V lost 3 bases, and 7 bases had no gene match. The CDR3 spells CSASQGQGRAEAFF. In nucleotides, the CDR3 is TGCAGTGCTAGCCAGGGACAGGGGAGGGCTGAAGCTTTCTTT.